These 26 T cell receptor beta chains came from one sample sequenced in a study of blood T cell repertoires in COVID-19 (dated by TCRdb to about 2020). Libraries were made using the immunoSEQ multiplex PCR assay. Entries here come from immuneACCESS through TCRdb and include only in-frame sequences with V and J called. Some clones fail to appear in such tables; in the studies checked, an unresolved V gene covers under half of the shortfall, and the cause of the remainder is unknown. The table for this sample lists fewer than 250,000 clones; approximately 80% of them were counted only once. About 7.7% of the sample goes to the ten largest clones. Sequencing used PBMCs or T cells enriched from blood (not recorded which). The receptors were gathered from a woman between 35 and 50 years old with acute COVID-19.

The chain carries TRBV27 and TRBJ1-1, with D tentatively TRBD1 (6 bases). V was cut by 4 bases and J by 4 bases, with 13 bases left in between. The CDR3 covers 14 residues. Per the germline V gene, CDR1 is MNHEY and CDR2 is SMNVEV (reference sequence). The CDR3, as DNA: TGTGCCAGCAGTTGGACAGTGGGGAGCACTGAAGCTTTCTTT. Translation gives CASSWTVGSTEAFF.

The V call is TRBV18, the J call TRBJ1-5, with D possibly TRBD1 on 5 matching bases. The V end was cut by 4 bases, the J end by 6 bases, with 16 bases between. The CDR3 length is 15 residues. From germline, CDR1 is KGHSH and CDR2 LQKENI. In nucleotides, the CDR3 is TGTGCCAGCTCACAATTAGGGGAGGGAGCTCAGCCCCAGCATTTT. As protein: CASSQLGEGAQPQHF.

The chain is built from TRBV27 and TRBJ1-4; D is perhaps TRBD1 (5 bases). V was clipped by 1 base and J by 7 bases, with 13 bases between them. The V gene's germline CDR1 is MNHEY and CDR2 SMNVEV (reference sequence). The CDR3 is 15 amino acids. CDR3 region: CASSLLGGLGEKLFF. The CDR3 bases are TGTGCCAGCAGTTTATTGGGGGGGTTAGGTGAAAAACTGTTTTTT. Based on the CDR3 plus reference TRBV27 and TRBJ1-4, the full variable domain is EAQVTQNPRYLITVTGKKLTVTCSQNMNHEYMSWYRQDPGLGLRQIYYSMNVEVTDKGDVPEGYKVSRKEKRNFPLILESPSPNQTSLYFCASSLLGGLGEKLFFGSGTQLSVL.

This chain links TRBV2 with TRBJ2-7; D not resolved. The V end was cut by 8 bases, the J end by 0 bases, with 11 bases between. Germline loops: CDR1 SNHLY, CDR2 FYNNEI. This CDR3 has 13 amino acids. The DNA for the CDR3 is TGTGCCAGCGCGGTATTGGGCTCCTACGAGCAGTACTTC. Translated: CASAVLGSYEQYF. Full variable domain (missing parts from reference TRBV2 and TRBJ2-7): EPEVTQTPSHQVTQMGQEVILRCVPISNHLYFYWYRQILGQKVEFLVSFYNNEISEKSEIFDDQFSVERPDGSNFTLKIRSTKLEDSAMYFCASAVLGSYEQYFGPGTRLTVT.

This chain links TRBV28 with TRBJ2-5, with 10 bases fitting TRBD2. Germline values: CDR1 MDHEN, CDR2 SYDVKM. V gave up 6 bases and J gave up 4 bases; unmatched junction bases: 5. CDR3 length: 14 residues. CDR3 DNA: TGTGCCAGCAGCTATAGCGGGGGGCGAGAGACCCAGTACTTC. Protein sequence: CASSYSGGRETQYF.

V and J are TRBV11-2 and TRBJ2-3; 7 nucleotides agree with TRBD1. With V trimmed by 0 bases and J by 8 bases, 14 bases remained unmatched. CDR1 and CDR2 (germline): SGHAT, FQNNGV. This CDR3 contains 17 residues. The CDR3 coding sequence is TGTGCCAGCAGCTTAGATCATCCCCGGACAGGATCGGGTACGCAGTATTTT. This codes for CASSLDHPRTGSGTQYF.

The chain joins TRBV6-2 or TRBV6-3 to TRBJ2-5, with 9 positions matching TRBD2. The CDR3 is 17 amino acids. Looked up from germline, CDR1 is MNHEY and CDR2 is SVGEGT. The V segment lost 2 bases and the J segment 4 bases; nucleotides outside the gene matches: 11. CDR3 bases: TGTGCCAGCAGTTACGAGTTAGCGGGAGAACGGTCAGAGACCCAGTACTTC. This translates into CASSYELAGERSETQYF.

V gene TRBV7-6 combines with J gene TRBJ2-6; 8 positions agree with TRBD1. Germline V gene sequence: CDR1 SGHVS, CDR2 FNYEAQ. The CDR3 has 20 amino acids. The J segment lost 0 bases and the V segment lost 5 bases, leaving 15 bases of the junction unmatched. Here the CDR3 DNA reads TGTGCCAGCAGCATAACGCCCCCAGGGGGCCTCAGCTCTGGGGCCAACGTCCTGACTTTC. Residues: CASSITPPGGLSSGANVLTF.

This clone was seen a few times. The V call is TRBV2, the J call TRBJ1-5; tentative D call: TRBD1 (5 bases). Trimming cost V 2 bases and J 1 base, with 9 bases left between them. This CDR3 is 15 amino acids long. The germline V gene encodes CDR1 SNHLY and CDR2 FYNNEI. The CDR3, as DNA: TGTGCCAGCAGTGAACAGGGATACAGCAATCAGCCCCAGCATTTT. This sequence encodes CASSEQGYSNQPQHF.

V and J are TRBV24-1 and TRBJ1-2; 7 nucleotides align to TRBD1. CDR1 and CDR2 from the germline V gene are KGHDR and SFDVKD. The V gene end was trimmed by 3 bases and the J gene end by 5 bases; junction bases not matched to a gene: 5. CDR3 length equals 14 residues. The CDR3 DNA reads TGTGCCACCAGTGATGATGACAGGGCTTATGGCTACACCTTC. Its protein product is CATSDDDRAYGYTF.

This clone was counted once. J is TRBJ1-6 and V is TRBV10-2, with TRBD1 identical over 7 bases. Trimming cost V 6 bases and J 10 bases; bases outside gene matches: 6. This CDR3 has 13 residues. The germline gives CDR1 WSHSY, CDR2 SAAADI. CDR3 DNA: TGCGCCAGCAGCGACAGGGTGAGATCACCCCTCCACTTT. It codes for CASSDRVRSPLHF.

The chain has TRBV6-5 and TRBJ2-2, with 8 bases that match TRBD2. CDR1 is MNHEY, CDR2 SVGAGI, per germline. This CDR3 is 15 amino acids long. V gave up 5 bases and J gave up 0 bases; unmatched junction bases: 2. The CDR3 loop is CASSQREPNTGELFF. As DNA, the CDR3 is TGTGCCAGCAGTCAGCGGGAGCCGAACACCGGGGAGCTGTTTTTT.

CDR3 residues: CASSQTTGTANSPLHF. Here the CDR3 DNA reads TGCGCCAGCAGCCAAACAACCGGGACAGCAAATTCACCCCTCCACTTT. This chain connects TRBV5-1 to TRBJ1-6; 7 bases fit TRBD1. Germline CDR1 and CDR2: SGHRS and YFSETQ. V dropped 4 bases and J dropped 7; count of bases not matched to a gene: 11. The CDR3 has 16 residues.

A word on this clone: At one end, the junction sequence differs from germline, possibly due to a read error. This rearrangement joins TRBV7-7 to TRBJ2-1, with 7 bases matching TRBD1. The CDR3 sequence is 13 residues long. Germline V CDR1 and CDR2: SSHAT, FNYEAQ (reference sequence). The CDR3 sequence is CASSVDRVHEQFF. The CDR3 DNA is TGTGCTAGCAGCGTCGACAGGGTTCATGAGCAGTTCTTC.

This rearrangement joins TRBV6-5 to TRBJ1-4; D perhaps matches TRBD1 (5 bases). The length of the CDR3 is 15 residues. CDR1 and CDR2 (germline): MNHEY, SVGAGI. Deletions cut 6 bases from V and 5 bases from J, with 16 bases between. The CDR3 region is CASRPLREANEKLFF. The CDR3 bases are TGTGCCAGCAGGCCTCTCAGGGAGGCGAATGAAAAACTGTTTTTT.

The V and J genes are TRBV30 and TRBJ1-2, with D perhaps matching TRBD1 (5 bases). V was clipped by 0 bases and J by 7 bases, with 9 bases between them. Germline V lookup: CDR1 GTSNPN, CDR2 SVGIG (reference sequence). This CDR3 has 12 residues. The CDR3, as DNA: TGTGCCTGGAGTGTTAAGGGGCCTGGCTACACCTTC. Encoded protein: CAWSVKGPGYTF.

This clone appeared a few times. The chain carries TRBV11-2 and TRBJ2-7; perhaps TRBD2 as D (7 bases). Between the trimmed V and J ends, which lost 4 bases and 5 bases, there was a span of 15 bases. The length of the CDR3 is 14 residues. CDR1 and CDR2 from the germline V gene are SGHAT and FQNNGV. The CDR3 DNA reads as TGTGCCAGCAGCTCCTTTAAGGGGGGGAACGAGCAGTACTTC. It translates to CASSSFKGGNEQYF.

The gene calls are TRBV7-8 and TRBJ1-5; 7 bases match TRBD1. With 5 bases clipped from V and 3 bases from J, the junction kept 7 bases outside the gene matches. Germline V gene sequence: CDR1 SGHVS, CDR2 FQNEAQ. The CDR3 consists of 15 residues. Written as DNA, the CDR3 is TGTGCCAGCAGCCCGGGACAGAGCCTCAATCAGCCCCAGCATTTT. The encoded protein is CASSPGQSLNQPQHF.

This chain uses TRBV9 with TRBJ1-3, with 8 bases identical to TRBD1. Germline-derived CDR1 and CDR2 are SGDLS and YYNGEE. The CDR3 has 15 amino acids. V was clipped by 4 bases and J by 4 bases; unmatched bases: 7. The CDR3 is CASSRYRGGGNTIYF. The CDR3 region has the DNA TGTGCCAGCAGCCGATACAGGGGGGGAGGAAACACCATATATTTT.

CDR3 bases: TGTGCCAGCACCCAGCAGGGGATGATGTTACGGAACACTGAAGCTTTCTTT. Translation gives CASTQQGMMLRNTEAFF. This chain joins TRBV7-9 and TRBJ1-1; D may be TRBD1 (6 bases). Per germline, CDR1 SEHNR and CDR2 FQNEAQ (reference sequence). This CDR3 is 17 amino acids long. V lost 7 bases and J 1 base, leaving 22 bases between the germline ends.

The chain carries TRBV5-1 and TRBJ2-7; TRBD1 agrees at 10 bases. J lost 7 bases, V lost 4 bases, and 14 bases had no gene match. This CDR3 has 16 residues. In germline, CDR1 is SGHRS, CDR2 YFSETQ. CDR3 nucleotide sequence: TGCGCCAGCAGCCAACGAGAACGGACAGGGGGTGGAGAGCAGTACTTC. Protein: CASSQRERTGGGEQYF.

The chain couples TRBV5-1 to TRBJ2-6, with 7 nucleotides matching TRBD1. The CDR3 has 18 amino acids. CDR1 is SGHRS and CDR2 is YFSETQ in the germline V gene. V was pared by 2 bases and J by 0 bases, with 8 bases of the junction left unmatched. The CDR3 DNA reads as TGCGCCAGCAGCTTAGAGGGGGCGGGCTCCTCTGGGGCCAACGTCCTGACTTTC. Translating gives CASSLEGAGSSGANVLTF.

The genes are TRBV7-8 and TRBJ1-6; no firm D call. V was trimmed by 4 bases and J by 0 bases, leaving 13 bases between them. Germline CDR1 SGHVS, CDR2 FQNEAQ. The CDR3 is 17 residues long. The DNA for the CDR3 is TGTGCCAGCAGCTCTCCTACTCCGAGCTCCTATAATTCACCCCTCCACTTT. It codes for CASSSPTPSSYNSPLHF.

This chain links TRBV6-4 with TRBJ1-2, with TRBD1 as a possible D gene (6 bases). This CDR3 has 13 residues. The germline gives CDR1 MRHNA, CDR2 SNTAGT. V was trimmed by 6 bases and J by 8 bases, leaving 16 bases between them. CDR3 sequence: CASSLDNRVGYTF. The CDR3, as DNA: TGTGCCAGCAGCCTCGATAACAGGGTGGGCTACACCTTC.

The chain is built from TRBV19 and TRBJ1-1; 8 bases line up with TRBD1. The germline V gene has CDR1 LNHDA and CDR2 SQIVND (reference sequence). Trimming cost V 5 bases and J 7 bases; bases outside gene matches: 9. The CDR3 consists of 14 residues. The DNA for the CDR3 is TGTGCCAGTAGTCGCGACAGGGGATTGAGTGAAGCTTTCTTT. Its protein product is CASSRDRGLSEAFF.

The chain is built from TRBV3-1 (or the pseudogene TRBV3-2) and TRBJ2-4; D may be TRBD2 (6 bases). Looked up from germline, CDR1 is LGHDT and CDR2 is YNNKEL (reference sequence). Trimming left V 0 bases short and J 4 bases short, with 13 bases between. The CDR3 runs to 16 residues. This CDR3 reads CASSQESLGLKNIQYF. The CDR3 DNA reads TGTGCCAGCAGCCAAGAGAGCCTCGGACTAAAAAACATTCAGTACTTC.